The present TCR beta chain was sequenced within a study of T cell clusters in autoimmune cytopenias (dated 2019 in TCRdb). Study-level background: TRB sequencing reached a median depth of roughly 52,000 reads per sample and yielded a median of about 2,500 distinct TRB clonotypes per sample. TRB and IGH repertoires from peripheral blood were sequenced in autoimmune cytopenia patients at active disease and during treatment follow-up, with healthy, CLL and autoimmune hepatitis controls included alongside. The study aimed to test whether autoimmune cytopenia patients carry a disease-specific immune repertoire signature usable as a blood-based biomarker.

The paper as a whole reports these results and caveats: A lack of physiological T cell clusters in primary autoimmune cytopenia patients was suggested by GLIPH, as 51 clusters were found to be exclusive to healthy donors versus about 16 exclusive to patients. The cluster-lack signature was not observed for secondary cytopenia versus CLL, as the signature was apparently masked by the dominant lymphoma-associated repertoire. Shifts in the TRB repertoire, including less even repertoires in secondary cytopenia and CLL, were mostly a reflection of lymphoma bias and not of autoimmunity. Almost three-fold more exclusive TRB clusters were observed in healthy donors than in active autoimmune hepatitis patients, consistent with an autoimmunity-wide signature. The T cell clusters were defined only in silico, and the functional role of the clusters still needed to be validated experimentally.

CDR1 and CDR2 (SGHTA, FQGNSA) derive from the germline V gene. The CDR3 has 16 amino acids, counting the end cysteine and phenylalanine. No DNA is given. No count is given, but going by its frequency this clonotype is medium-sized (0.01 to 0.1%). Its target antigen remains unknown. TRB rearrangements were amplified by multiplex PCR following a touch-down protocol, with the TRB-A and TRB-B primer pools mixed in one tube. Two consecutive PCR reactions with Phusion HS II polymerase added Illumina adapters and sample indices to the amplicons. The amplicons were purified from gel with the NucleoSpin Gel and PCR Clean-up kit, after which the amplicons were quantified by Qubit and checked for quality on an Agilent 2100 Bioanalyzer. Sequencing of the libraries was performed on an Illumina MiSeq with 600-cycle, single-indexed, paired-end runs. As for the authors' bioinformatics: Alignment and assembly of TRB reads were performed with MiXCR version 2.1.12 and the default MiXCR reference library. A clone was defined by each unique CDR3 nucleotide sequence, and the analysis included only productive sequences with two or more reads. To assess repertoire diversity, an R script computed alpha-parameterized diversity profiles (alpha 0 to 5), which included the Shannon (alpha 1) and Simpson (alpha 2) indices. The tcR package was used to compute combinatorial TRB VJ usage, and cohorts were compared on this usage by principal component analysis with ade4. GLIPH clustering of TCRbeta CDR3s was carried out on cohort pairs matched by age and read depth, and cluster frequencies were compared by Wilcoxon test. Based on TCRdb reprocessing of the reads, there is one entry per CDR3 protein sequence, and DNA is missing. TCRdb, rather than the study authors, made the V and J calls. This sample's table has entries for about 3,200 distinct CDR3 sequences. The ten most abundant clones make up more than 2.5% of the sample.

For each sample, TRB amplification used about 250 ng of peripheral blood genomic DNA, equal to approximately 37,500 genome equivalents. The TCR comes from a human donor with an autoimmune cytopenia or autoimmune hepatitis (not recorded which). Sequencing input: peripheral blood. The chain was built from TRBV7-2 and TRBJ2-1; the TCRdb call, TRBD1, lacks DNA for checking. Here the CDR3 is given as CASSIYTGGAAYEQFF. Outside the CDR3, residues come from the reference TRBV7-2 and TRBJ2-1 proteins, so the full variable domain is: GAGVSQSPSNKVTEKGKDVELRCDPISGHTALYWYRQSLGQGLEFLIYFQGNSAPDKSGLPSDRFSAERTGGSVSTLTIQRTQQEDSAVYLCASSIYTGGAAYEQFFGPGTRLTVL.